This TCR beta chain comes out of a study of T cell responses to AZD1222 COVID-19 vaccine. The study's findings and limits: All repertoire sampling was performed exclusively after the peak T cell response.

Concerning this clone: The target antigen is unknown.

The CDR3 sequence is 14 residues long. Trimming shortened V by 6 bases and J by 2 bases, and 12 bases separated the two germline ends. Germline assignment: CDR1 MNHEY and CDR2 SVGEGT. The table came from immunoSEQ multiplex PCR; TCRdb's copy has only in-frame clones and leaves some out. The sample lists around 130,000 clones, about 88% occurring once. The receptor was derived from an adult who received the AZD1222 COVID-19 vaccine. V usage is TRBV6-2 or TRBV6-3 and J usage is TRBJ2-3, with no clear D. This specimen was peripheral blood, taken 28 days after the second AZD1222 dose. The CDR3 region has the DNA TGTGCCAGCAGCCCCCCAACCCACACAGATACGCAGTATTTT. This sequence encodes CASSPPTHTDTQYF.